The 13 T cell receptor beta chains below all came from one sample that was sequenced in a study of shared clonotypes between healthy human individuals. Libraries were prepared by immunoSEQ multiplex PCR; TCRdb keeps only in-frame clonotypes and omits some of them. The sample records some 1.5 million clones, over 95% being singletons. Sequenced material: naive CD4+ T cells sorted from blood. The subset denotes: CD45RA+ positively selected. The receptors originated from a man younger than 40 in good health.

The CDR3 is CASSLSSTGASYEQYF. DNA for the CDR3: TGTGCCAGCAGTTTATCGTCTACAGGGGCGTCCTACGAGCAGTACTTC. This chain links TRBV27 with TRBJ2-7; 7 bases are shared with TRBD1. CDR3 length: 16 amino acids. The germline gives CDR1 MNHEY, CDR2 SMNVEV (reference sequence). With 0 bases clipped from V and 1 base from J, the junction kept 6 bases outside the gene matches.

V is TRBV19 and J is TRBJ2-7; D remains ambiguous. V was shortened by 4 bases and J by 4 bases, with 14 bases between the two germline ends. CDR3 length: 14 residues. CDR1 LNHDA and CDR2 SQIVND come from the germline V gene (reference sequence). The CDR3 here is CASSTAYPGYEQYF. The DNA for the CDR3 is TGTGCCAGTAGTACAGCATACCCCGGTTACGAGCAGTACTTC.

This sequence joins TRBV4-1 and TRBJ2-7, with TRBD1 identical over 7 bases. V dropped 1 base and J dropped 2; count of bases not matched to a gene: 11. The CDR3 totals 17 residues. Germline V gene data show CDR1 as MGHRA and CDR2 as YSYEKL. The CDR3 region has the DNA TGCGCCAGCAGCCAAGGGCCTGACAGGGTCTTTCCCTACGAGCAGTACTTC. Encoded protein: CASSQGPDRVFPYEQYF.

The rearrangement links TRBV11-2 to TRBJ2-1, with 13 positions matching TRBD2. This CDR3 comprises 15 residues. Losses at the gene ends were 6 bases for V and 8 bases for J; bases not matched to a gene: 7. CDR1 is SGHAT and CDR2 is FQNNGV in the germline V gene. The CDR3 DNA sequence: TGTGCCAGCAGTTTCGGACTAGCGGGAGTGGATGAGCAGTTCTTC. It codes for CASSFGLAGVDEQFF.

This clone was seen only once. This chain joins TRBV5-4 and TRBJ2-5; TRBD2 aligns across 7 bases. CDR1 is SGHNT and CDR2 is YYREEE in the germline V gene (reference sequence). Trimming cost V 0 bases and J 3 bases; bases outside gene matches: 8. The CDR3 contains 16 residues. The CDR3 sequence: CASSLAGREGKETQYF. The CDR3 nucleotides read TGTGCCAGCAGCTTGGCGGGAAGGGAGGGGAAAGAGACCCAGTACTTC.

This chain joins TRBV5-1 and TRBJ2-7; either TRBD1 or TRBD2 may supply D (5 bases each). CDR1 and CDR2 (germline): SGHRS, YFSETQ. This CDR3 has 13 residues. V was clipped by 4 bases and J by 5 bases, with 13 bases between them. CDR3 sequence: CASSGVGDDEQYF. CDR3 in DNA: TGCGCCAGCAGCGGAGTGGGGGATGACGAGCAGTACTTC.

The rearrangement joins TRBV27 to TRBJ2-7, with 16 nucleotides matching TRBD2. In germline, CDR1 is MNHEY, CDR2 SMNVEV (reference sequence). This CDR3 comprises 17 residues. Trimming cost V 5 bases and J 2 bases; bases outside gene matches: 6. DNA for the CDR3: TGTGCCAGCAGTCCGGGACTAGCGGGAGGGTCCACCTACGAGCAGTACTTC. As protein: CASSPGLAGGSTYEQYF.

The rearrangement joins TRBV4-2 to TRBJ2-7; TRBD2 agrees at 10 bases. CDR1 and CDR2 (germline): LGHNA, YNFKEQ. This CDR3 region has 18 residues. Trimming at V came to 0 bases and at J to 2 bases, leaving 10 bases not matched to a gene. The CDR3 reads CASSQDLPSSGSPYEQYF. CDR3 DNA: TGTGCCAGCAGCCAAGATCTACCTTCTAGCGGGAGTCCCTACGAGCAGTACTTC.

The chain links TRBV27 to TRBJ2-7; no reliable D call. This CDR3 contains 14 residues. Germline loops: CDR1 MNHEY, CDR2 SMNVEV (reference sequence). With 2 bases removed from V and 2 bases from J, the gap between germline ends came to 10 bases. The CDR3 DNA reads TGTGCCAGCAGTTTACTGGACCATCCCTACGAGCAGTACTTC. The encoded protein is CASSLLDHPYEQYF.

The genes are TRBV27 and TRBJ2-3; D unresolved. CDR1 and CDR2 from the germline V gene are MNHEY and SMNVEV (reference sequence). The V end lost 6 bases, the J end lost 4 bases, and 20 bases lay between the germline ends. This CDR3 has 16 residues. DNA for the CDR3: TGTGCCAGCAGCCTAGTAGGATCCCAGATCTCAGATACGCAGTATTTT. Its translation: CASSLVGSQISDTQYF.

The rearrangement links TRBV9 to TRBJ1-2; no firm D call. V was pared by 0 bases and J by 5 bases, with 17 bases between. Germline V gives CDR1 SGDLS, CDR2 YYNGEE. The CDR3 is 16 residues long. CDR3 loop: CASSVASRSGGYGYTF. The CDR3, as DNA: TGTGCCAGCAGCGTAGCTTCCCGTTCTGGAGGGTATGGCTACACCTTC. The entire variable domain, with the rest obtained from reference TRBV9 and TRBJ1-2, is as follows: DSGVTQTPKHLITATGQRVTLRCSPRSGDLSVYWYQQSLDQGLQFLIQYYNGEERAKGNILERFSAQQFPDLHSELNLSSLELGDSALYFCASSVASRSGGYGYTFGSGTRLTVV.

The chain uses TRBV18 and TRBJ1-3; D ambiguous. Trimming shortened V by 2 bases and J by 4 bases, and 9 bases separated the two germline ends. Germline CDR1 is KGHSH and CDR2 is LQKENI. There are 14 residues in the CDR3. DNA for the CDR3: TGTGCCAGCTCACCATTGGACGTCGGAAACACCATATATTTT. Amino acids: CASSPLDVGNTIYF.

The chain has TRBV29-1 and TRBJ1-2; tentatively, D is TRBD1 (5 bases). Trimming pared 7 bases from V and 6 bases from J, leaving 27 bases between. Germline CDR1 SQVTM, CDR2 ANQGSEA. CDR3 length equals 16 residues. The CDR3 nucleotides read TGCAGCGCCGGCCCAGACGGCAGGGAAGTCGGGGATGGCTACACCTTC. The encoded protein is CSAGPDGREVGDGYTF.